Presented here are 5 T cell receptor beta chains from one specimen sequenced in a study of T cell responses to AZD1222 COVID-19 vaccine. The repertoire was sequenced with immunoSEQ multiplex PCR; TCRdb's copy has only in-frame clones and lacks some. Seen here are about 78,000 clones, 90% observed once, and the top ten hold 3.3%. This specimen consisted of peripheral blood, obtained 28 days after the second AZD1222 dose. The receptors shown here come from an adult who received the AZD1222 COVID-19 vaccine.

The CDR3 nucleotides read TGTGCCAGCGCCCGGACCAGCTTCTACGAGCAGTACTTC. This translates into CASARTSFYEQYF. The chain joins TRBV11-3 to TRBJ2-7; D unresolved. CDR1 and CDR2 (germline): SGHNT, YENEEA. The germline V and J ends were trimmed by 8 bases and 3 bases, with 14 bases remaining between them. The length of the CDR3 is 13 residues.

This clone was detected only once. The chain carries TRBV2 and TRBJ2-7, with D possibly TRBD2 on 5 matching bases. Deletions cut 3 bases from V and 2 bases from J, with 11 bases between. CDR3 length: 14 residues. Germline V gene lookup returns CDR1 SNHLY and CDR2 FYNNEI. CDR3 in amino acids: CASSERAIPYEQYF. CDR3 bases: TGTGCCAGCAGTGAGCGGGCCATACCCTACGAGCAGTACTTC.

The chain employs TRBV7-3 and TRBJ1-1, with D tentatively TRBD1 (5 bases). Deletions cut 2 bases from V and 5 bases from J, with 12 bases between. CDR3 size: 14 residues. Germline CDR1 and CDR2: SGHTA and FQGTGA. The CDR3 protein is CASSLGGGMTEAFF. The CDR3 DNA follows: TGTGCCAGCAGCTTAGGTGGGGGGATGACTGAAGCTTTCTTT.

The chain joins TRBV6-5 to TRBJ1-2; 9 bases align to TRBD1. Per the germline V gene, CDR1 is MNHEY and CDR2 is SVGAGI. After removal of 5 bases from V and 6 bases from J, the junction contained 7 bases not matched to a gene. This CDR3 is built from 14 residues. CDR3 region: CASSTPDRGNGYTF. The CDR3 coding sequence is TGTGCCAGCAGTACTCCTGACAGGGGGAATGGCTACACCTTC.

The rearrangement uses TRBV27 and TRBJ2-1; perhaps TRBD2 as D (5 bases). Trimming took 6 bases from V and 5 from J, leaving 11 bases between them. This CDR3 comprises 13 residues. CDR1 is MNHEY, CDR2 SMNVEV, per germline (reference sequence). CDR3 amino acids: CASSLRENNEQFF. The CDR3 coding sequence is TGTGCCAGCAGCCTCCGGGAAAACAATGAGCAGTTCTTC.